Listed here are 24 T cell receptor beta chains from one sample, sequenced in a study of early T cells in non-severe SARS-CoV-2 infection. TCRdb analysed the 5' RACE reads with MiXCR anew, one entry per CDR3 protein. This table has 35,000 to 45,000 distinct CDR3 sequences, 9% to 15% appearing once. Specimen: whole blood. These receptors all come from an adult who was a healthcare worker with PCR-confirmed SARS-CoV-2 infection or an uninfected control (not recorded which).

The rearrangement uses TRBV29-1 and TRBJ2-1; D possibly corresponds to TRBD2 (5 bases). The CDR3 is 14 residues long. From germline, CDR1 is SQVTM and CDR2 ANQGSEA. With 6 bases removed from V and 6 bases from J, the gap between germline ends came to 18 bases. The CDR3 here is CSVGPLTAGNEQFF. As DNA, the CDR3 is TGCAGCGTGGGCCCTTTAACGGCGGGCAATGAGCAGTTCTTC.

The CDR3: CASSLGLKETQYF. CDR3 DNA sequence: TGTGCCAGCAGCTTGGGGCTCAAAGAGACCCAGTACTTC. This chain connects TRBV5-6 to TRBJ2-5; no clear D gene. This CDR3 is 13 amino acids long. Trimming removed 0 bases from V and 3 bases from J, with 6 bases in between. Per germline, CDR1 SGHDT and CDR2 YYEEEE.

This clonotype was seen repeatedly, ten times or more. J is TRBJ2-7 and V is TRBV10-3, with 8 bases matching TRBD1. V was clipped by 9 bases and J by 5 bases; unmatched bases: 15. The CDR3 totals 15 residues. CDR1 and CDR2 (germline): ENHRY, SYGVKD. In nucleotides, the CDR3 is TGTGCCATTTCTTCCCCTGGGACAGGAAAAAACGAGCAGTACTTC. This encodes CAISSPGTGKNEQYF.

This clonotype was seen many times. The chain combines TRBV10-3 with TRBJ2-7; 13 bases align to TRBD2. The J segment lost 4 bases and the V segment lost 8 bases, leaving 8 bases of the junction unmatched. CDR1 and CDR2 (germline): ENHRY, SYGVKD. The CDR3 consists of 15 residues. The CDR3 loop is CAIGPRGLAGYEQYF. Here the CDR3 DNA reads TGTGCCATCGGACCGCGGGGACTAGCGGGATACGAGCAGTACTTC.

At least ten counts were recorded for this clonotype. The J gene is TRBJ1-2, the V gene TRBV19; D might be TRBD1 (6 bases). CDR1 is LNHDA and CDR2 is SQIVND in the germline V gene (reference sequence). The CDR3 extends over 14 amino acids. V dropped 4 bases and J dropped 0 bases, with 9 bases sitting between them. The CDR3 sequence is CASSTGAANYGYTF. The CDR3 nucleotides read TGTGCCAGTAGTACAGGGGCAGCTAACTATGGCTACACCTTC.

This clonotype was picked up a small number of times. This chain links TRBV7-2 with TRBJ2-7; possibly TRBD1 for D (6 bases). This CDR3 contains 14 residues. V lost 6 bases to trimming and J lost 0 bases, with 12 bases between them. Germline lookup yields CDR1 SGHTA and CDR2 FQGNSA. The CDR3 reads CASRSTGSSYEQYF. In DNA form, the CDR3 reads TGTGCCAGCAGATCTACAGGGAGCTCCTACGAGCAGTACTTC.

This clonotype was seen many times. This chain connects TRBV7-2 to TRBJ2-3; D is uncertain. Germline V gene data show CDR1 as SGHTA and CDR2 as FQGNSA. Deletions cut 4 bases from V and 2 bases from J, with 13 bases between. This CDR3 contains 15 residues. The CDR3 DNA reads as TGTGCCAGCAGCTGGCACCGTCAGTTCACAGATACGCAGTATTTT. Protein sequence: CASSWHRQFTDTQYF.

V is TRBV7-3 and J is TRBJ2-3, with 13 bases fitting TRBD2. This CDR3 is built from 16 residues. Germline CDR1 and CDR2: SGHTA and FQGTGA. J gave up 1 base and V 6 bases, and 4 bases lay outside the gene matches. Written as DNA, the CDR3 is TGTGCCAGCAGTATAGGACTAGCGGGAGGCACAGATACGCAGTATTTT. Translation: CASSIGLAGGTDTQYF.

This clonotype was recorded at least ten times. This chain links TRBV6-2 or TRBV6-3 with TRBJ2-1, with 11 bases lining up with TRBD2. V dropped 6 bases and J dropped 9; count of bases not matched to a gene: 10. The CDR3 totals 15 residues. CDR1 is MNHEY, CDR2 SVGEGT, per germline. In nucleotides, the CDR3 is TGTGCCAGCAGCCGGTTGCTAGCGGGGGGTAGTGAGCAGTTCTTC. It is translated as CASSRLLAGGSEQFF.

The gene calls are TRBV4-3 and TRBJ2-2; D might be TRBD2 (5 bases). The length of the CDR3 is 14 residues. Germline-derived CDR1 and CDR2 are LGHNA and YSLEER. Trimming pared 2 bases from V and 4 bases from J, leaving 8 bases between. CDR3 in amino acids: CASSQLAGTGELFF. The CDR3 nucleotides are TGCGCCAGCAGCCAACTAGCAGGCACCGGGGAGCTGTTTTTT.

This clonotype was counted many times. This sequence joins TRBV12-3 or TRBV12-4 and TRBJ2-7; TRBD2 matches at 7 bases. The CDR3 totals 14 residues. V was pared by 7 bases and J by 6 bases, with 12 bases of the junction left unmatched. In DNA form, the CDR3 reads TGTGCCAGCACTTCTCGAAGACTAGCAAGCGAGCAGTACTTC. Its translation: CASTSRRLASEQYF.

V is TRBV3-1 and J is TRBJ1-1; no clear D gene. Germline-derived CDR1 and CDR2 are LGHDT and YNNKEL (reference sequence). The CDR3 has 15 residues. Deletions cut 1 base from V and 2 bases from J, with 11 bases between. In DNA, the CDR3 is TGTGCCAGCAGCCAAGCGGGCAGCTTAAACACTGAAGCTTTCTTT. It translates to CASSQAGSLNTEAFF.

There are many counts of this clonotype. The chain carries TRBV12-3 or TRBV12-4 and TRBJ1-4; D possibly corresponds to TRBD1 (6 bases). This CDR3 has 14 amino acids. V gave up 2 bases and J gave up 7 bases, with 11 bases separating them. CDR3 coding DNA: TGTGCCAGCAGTTTACGGGGGGCTGGTGAAAAACTGTTTTTT. Its translation: CASSLRGAGEKLFF.

There are a few counts of this clonotype. The chain is built from TRBV6-2 or TRBV6-3 and TRBJ2-4; 11 positions agree with TRBD2. V lost 6 bases, J lost 3 bases, and 7 bases stayed unmatched. CDR1 is MNHEY and CDR2 is SVGEGT in the germline V gene. The CDR3 runs to 16 residues. The CDR3 nucleotides read TGTGCCAGCAGCCGCCCCGGGACTAGCGGCAAAAACATTCAGTACTTC. As protein: CASSRPGTSGKNIQYF.

This clonotype has a handful of counts. This chain links TRBV27 with TRBJ1-5, with D unresolved. The length of the CDR3 is 16 residues. Germline lookup yields CDR1 MNHEY and CDR2 SMNVEV (reference sequence). The V end lost 2 bases, the J end lost 2 bases, and 13 bases lay between the germline ends. CDR3 sequence reads: CASSLEQPVGNQPQHF. For the CDR3, the DNA is TGTGCCAGCAGTTTAGAACAGCCCGTCGGCAATCAGCCCCAGCATTTT.

The chain is built from TRBV7-9 and TRBJ2-3, with 10 bases that match TRBD1. Looked up from germline, CDR1 is SEHNR and CDR2 is FQNEAQ (reference sequence). The CDR3 is 15 residues long. V trimming: 5 bases; J trimming: 3 bases; junction bases outside the gene matches: 5. DNA for the CDR3: TGTGCCAGCAGCCCCCAGGACAGGGGGACAGATACGCAGTATTTT. Its translation is CASSPQDRGTDTQYF.

This chain connects TRBV7-2 to TRBJ2-7; tentative D call: TRBD2 (6 bases). CDR1 is SGHTA and CDR2 is FQGNSA in the germline V gene. The V end was cut by 3 bases, the J end by 2 bases, with 23 bases between. CDR3 size: 18 residues. CDR3 nucleotide sequence: TGTGCCAGCAGCTTTGGAGGGGCTCCGTCTATCCCCCCCTACGAGCAGTACTTC. Encoded protein: CASSFGGAPSIPPYEQYF.

The DNA for the CDR3 is TGTGCCAGCAGCTTAATAGCTGGGCCAGGGGGAGATCAGCCCCAGCATTTT. It codes for CASSLIAGPGGDQPQHF. The chain recombines TRBV7-9 with TRBJ1-5; 7 bases align to TRBD1. The CDR3 covers 17 residues. Germline CDR1 SEHNR, CDR2 FQNEAQ (reference sequence). The trim removed 2 bases at V and 5 bases at J, leaving 12 bases unmatched.

This chain joins TRBV27 and TRBJ1-6, with D possibly being TRBD1 (5 bases). This CDR3 comprises 14 residues. V was pared by 6 bases and J by 13 bases, with 19 bases between. Per the germline V gene, CDR1 is MNHEY and CDR2 is SMNVEV (reference sequence). As DNA, the CDR3 is TGTGCCAGCAGCCAATCGGGACTTGTTCTTCCCCTCCACTTT. This translates into CASSQSGLVLPLHF.

This clonotype was seen only a few times. The chain couples TRBV11-2 to TRBJ1-2, with 7 bases identical to TRBD1. The CDR3 runs 16 residues. CDR1 SGHAT and CDR2 FQNNGV come from the germline V gene. V lost 5 bases and J lost 4; bases outside the gene matches: 13. CDR3 in amino acids: CASSPTVRGSGYGYTF. CDR3 nucleotide sequence: TGTGCCAGCAGCCCCACCGTCAGGGGGTCGGGCTATGGCTACACCTTC. Together with reference TRBV11-2 and TRBJ1-2, the CDR3 gives the full variable domain: EAGVAQSPRYKIIEKRQSVAFWCNPISGHATLYWYQQILGQGPKLLIQFQNNGVVDDSQLPKDRFSAERLKGVDSTLKIQPAKLEDSAVYLCASSPTVRGSGYGYTFGSGTRLTVV.

This clonotype was seen ten or more times. The rearrangement uses TRBV6-1 and TRBJ2-1, with D perhaps TRBD1 (5 bases). The CDR3 is made up of 15 amino acids. Germline loops: CDR1 MNHNS, CDR2 SASEGT. V was pared by 6 bases and J by 2 bases, with 14 bases between. Here the CDR3 reads CASRQGASTYNEQFF. In DNA form, the CDR3 reads TGTGCCAGCAGACAAGGGGCTTCTACCTACAATGAGCAGTTCTTC.

There are many counts of this clonotype. The chain is built from TRBV28 and TRBJ1-1; 8 nucleotides align to TRBD1. This CDR3 region has 14 residues. Looked up from germline, CDR1 is MDHEN and CDR2 is SYDVKM. Unmatched junction bases numbered 2, after V lost 5 bases and J lost 0 bases. CDR3 nucleotide sequence: TGTGCCAGCAGTGACAGGGGTGTGAACACTGAAGCTTTCTTT. Translating it yields CASSDRGVNTEAFF. Full variable domain (rest looked up from reference TRBV28 and TRBJ1-1): DVKVTQSSRYLVKRTGEKVFLECVQDMDHENMFWYRQDPGLGLRLIYFSYDVKMKEKGDIPEGYSVSREKKERFSLILESASTNQTSMYLCASSDRGVNTEAFFGQGTRLTVV.

This clonotype has only a few counts. The rearrangement joins TRBV18 to TRBJ1-6; no clear D. The CDR3 length is 15 residues. From germline, CDR1 is KGHSH and CDR2 LQKENI. V was trimmed by 0 bases and J by 7 bases, leaving 10 bases between them. CDR3 region: CASSPPRARNSPLHF. In DNA form, the CDR3 reads TGTGCCAGCTCACCACCGAGGGCCAGAAATTCACCCCTCCACTTT.

This clonotype turned up a few times. The chain links TRBV2 to TRBJ1-1; D possibly corresponds to TRBD1 (5 bases). Germline lookup yields CDR1 SNHLY and CDR2 FYNNEI. V lost 7 bases to trimming and J lost 0 bases, with 18 bases between them. The CDR3 spans 16 residues. The CDR3 is CASILQWQGLNTEAFF. The CDR3 coding sequence is TGTGCCAGCATTCTTCAGTGGCAGGGTTTGAACACTGAAGCTTTCTTT.